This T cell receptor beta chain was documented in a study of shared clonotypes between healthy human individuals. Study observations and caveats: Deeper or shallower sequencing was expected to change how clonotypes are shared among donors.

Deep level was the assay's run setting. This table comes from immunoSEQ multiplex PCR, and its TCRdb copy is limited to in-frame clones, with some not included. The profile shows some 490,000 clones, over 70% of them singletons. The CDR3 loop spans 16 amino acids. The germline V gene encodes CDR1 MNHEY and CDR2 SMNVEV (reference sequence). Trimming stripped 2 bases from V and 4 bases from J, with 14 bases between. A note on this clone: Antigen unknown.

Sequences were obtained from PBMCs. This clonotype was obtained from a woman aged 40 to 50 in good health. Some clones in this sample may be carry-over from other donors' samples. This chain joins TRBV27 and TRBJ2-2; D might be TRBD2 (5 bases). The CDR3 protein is CASSLRAALSTGELFF. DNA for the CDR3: TGTGCCAGCAGTTTACGAGCGGCCCTATCCACCGGGGAGCTGTTTTTT.